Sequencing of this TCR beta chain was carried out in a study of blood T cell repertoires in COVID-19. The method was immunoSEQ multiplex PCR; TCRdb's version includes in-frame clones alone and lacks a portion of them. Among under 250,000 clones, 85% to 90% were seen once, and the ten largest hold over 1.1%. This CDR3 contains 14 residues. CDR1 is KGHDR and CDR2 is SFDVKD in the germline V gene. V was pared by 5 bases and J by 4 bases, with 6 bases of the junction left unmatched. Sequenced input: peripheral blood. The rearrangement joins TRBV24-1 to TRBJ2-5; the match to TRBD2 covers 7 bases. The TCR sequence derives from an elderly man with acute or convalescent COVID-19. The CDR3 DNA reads TGTGCCACCAGTGCGGGGGGATCGGCAGAGACCCAGTACTTC. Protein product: CATSAGGSAETQYF.